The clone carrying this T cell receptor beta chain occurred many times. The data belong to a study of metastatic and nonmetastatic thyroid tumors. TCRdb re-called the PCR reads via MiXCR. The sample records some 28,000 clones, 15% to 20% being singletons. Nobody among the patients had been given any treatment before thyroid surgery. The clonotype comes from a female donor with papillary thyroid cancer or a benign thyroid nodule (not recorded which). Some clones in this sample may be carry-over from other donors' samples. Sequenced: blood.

The CDR3 here is CASRQQGDTEAFF. CDR3 DNA: TGTGCCAGCAGGCAACAGGGAGACACTGAAGCTTTCTTT. The chain is built from TRBV28 and TRBJ1-1; D is possibly TRBD1 (6 bases). Looked up from germline, CDR1 is MDHEN and CDR2 is SYDVKM. V lost 6 bases, J lost 3 bases, and 11 bases lay in between. The CDR3 loop spans 13 amino acids. The complete variable domain, with remaining parts taken from reference TRBV28 and TRBJ1-1, reads DVKVTQSSRYLVKRTGEKVFLECVQDMDHENMFWYRQDPGLGLRLIYFSYDVKMKEKGDIPEGYSVSREKKERFSLILESASTNQTSMYLCASRQQGDTEAFFGQGTRLTVV.